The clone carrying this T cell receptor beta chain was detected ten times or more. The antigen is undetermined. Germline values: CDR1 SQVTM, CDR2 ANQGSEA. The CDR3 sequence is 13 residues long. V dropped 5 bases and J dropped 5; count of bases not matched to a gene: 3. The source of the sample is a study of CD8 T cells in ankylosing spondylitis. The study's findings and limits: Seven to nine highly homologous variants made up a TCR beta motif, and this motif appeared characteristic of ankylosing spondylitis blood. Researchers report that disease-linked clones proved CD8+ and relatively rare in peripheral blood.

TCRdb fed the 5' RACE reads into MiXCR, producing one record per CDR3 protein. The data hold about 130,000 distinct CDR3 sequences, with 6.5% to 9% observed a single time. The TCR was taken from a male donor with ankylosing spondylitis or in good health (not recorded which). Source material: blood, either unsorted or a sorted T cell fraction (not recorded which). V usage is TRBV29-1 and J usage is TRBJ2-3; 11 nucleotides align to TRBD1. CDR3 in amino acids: CSVPGQGVDTQYF. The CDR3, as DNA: TGCAGCGTTCCGGGACAGGGGGTAGATACGCAGTATTTT.